The 10 T cell receptor beta chains below were found in one sample sequenced in a study of shared clonotypes between healthy human individuals. The data were produced by immunoSEQ multiplex PCR, yet TCRdb's version contains in-frame clones alone and is incomplete. The repertoire consists of roughly 2.5 million clones, with approximately 94% occurring once and the leading ten covering over 0.12%. Sequenced: naive CD4+ T cells sorted from blood. Subset indicated: CD45RA+ positively selected. The source of these receptors is a man between 18 and 35 years old in good health.

V usage is TRBV7-9 and J usage is TRBJ2-7; 11 bases match TRBD1. The CDR3 length is 19 residues. With V trimmed by 5 bases and J by 2 bases, 17 bases remained unmatched. Germline V lookup: CDR1 SEHNR, CDR2 FQNEAQ (reference sequence). This CDR3 reads CASSPDRGHLWEDTYEQYF. CDR3 nucleotides: TGTGCCAGCAGCCCGGACAGGGGGCACTTGTGGGAGGACACCTACGAGCAGTACTTC.

This clone was recorded once. The chain recombines TRBV6-5 with TRBJ2-2; TRBD2 might be the D (6 bases). The CDR3 is 15 residues long. CDR1 MNHEY and CDR2 SVGAGI come from the germline V gene. The V and J ends lost 8 bases and 6 bases respectively, with 19 bases between them. The CDR3 reads CASQLGGLGSGELFF. CDR3 DNA: TGTGCCAGCCAACTGGGGGGTCTCGGGTCCGGGGAGCTGTTTTTT.

The chain has TRBV5-1 and TRBJ2-1; 12 nucleotides match TRBD2. The CDR3 consists of 16 residues. Germline assignment: CDR1 SGHRS and CDR2 YFSETQ. V trimming: 0 bases; J trimming: 7 bases; junction bases outside the gene matches: 5. This chain's CDR3 is CASSLETSGRTNEQFF. The CDR3 bases are TGCGCCAGCAGCTTGGAGACTAGCGGGAGAACAAATGAGCAGTTCTTC.

This clone appeared once. The J gene is TRBJ2-5, the V gene TRBV19; 8 bases fit TRBD1. J was trimmed by 1 base and V by 6 bases; bases with no gene match: 4. This CDR3 spans 14 amino acids. Germline V gene lookup returns CDR1 LNHDA and CDR2 SQIVND (reference sequence). CDR3 nucleotide sequence: TGTGCCAGTAGAGCCGGGACAGGCCAAGAGACCCAGTACTTC. Translating it yields CASRAGTGQETQYF.

The chain has TRBV5-1 and TRBJ2-6; possibly TRBD2 for D (5 bases). Germline-derived CDR1 and CDR2 are SGHRS and YFSETQ. The CDR3 totals 15 residues. Trimming shortened V by 6 bases and J by 3 bases, and 13 bases separated the two germline ends. The DNA for the CDR3 is TGCGCCAGCACCGAGGGTTTGGATGGGGCCAACGTCCTGACTTTC. This codes for CASTEGLDGANVLTF.

This chain connects TRBV29-1 to TRBJ2-5; 11 bases map to TRBD2. J lost 5 bases, V lost 7 bases, and 12 bases had no gene match. This CDR3 contains 15 residues. In germline, CDR1 is SQVTM, CDR2 ANQGSEA. CDR3 bases: TGCAGCGCTTCCCTACTAGCGGGGGCCAGGGAGACCCAGTACTTC. Encoded protein: CSASLLAGARETQYF.

V gene TRBV5-1 combines with J gene TRBJ2-5, with D hard to call. Per the germline V gene, CDR1 is SGHRS and CDR2 is YFSETQ. V lost 1 base to trimming and J lost 1 base, with 8 bases between them. The CDR3 runs to 14 residues. CDR3: CASSLTEPQETQYF. The CDR3 DNA reads TGCGCCAGCAGCTTGACAGAACCCCAAGAGACCCAGTACTTC.

This chain links TRBV10-2 with TRBJ1-1; 10 bases map to TRBD1. This CDR3 has 15 residues. Germline lookup yields CDR1 WSHSY and CDR2 SAAADI. Losses at the gene ends were 5 bases for V and 5 bases for J; bases not matched to a gene: 8. The CDR3 nucleotides read TGCGCCAGCAGTTTGGGGACAGGGGTGCGTACTGAAGCTTTCTTT. Residues: CASSLGTGVRTEAFF.

DNA of the CDR3: TGTGCCAGCAGTGGGCCTTCGGGACAGGCCAATCAGCCCCAGCATTTT. Encoded protein: CASSGPSGQANQPQHF. The rearrangement uses TRBV6-1 and TRBJ1-5; 8 bases align to TRBD1. Trimming cost V 4 bases and J 3 bases; bases outside gene matches: 8. The CDR3 extends over 16 amino acids. Germline CDR1 reads MNHNS; CDR2 reads SASEGT.

The chain carries TRBV5-1 and TRBJ2-5; D may match TRBD1 or TRBD2 (6 bases each). Trimming removed 4 bases from V and 4 bases from J, with 11 bases in between. Looked up from germline, CDR1 is SGHRS and CDR2 is YFSETQ. This CDR3 spans 13 amino acids. CDR3 bases: TGCGCCAGCAGCCCCTCGGGGGCAGAGACCCAGTACTTC. Its protein product is CASSPSGAETQYF.